This T cell receptor beta chain came from a study of human T cells and chemical hapten exposure. Broader study findings: TCRs above 1 in 1000 frequency did not change with DPC sensitization. Expanded TCR counts at PT1 went up together with patch test score, a positive correlation.

Trimming stripped 3 bases from V and 0 bases from J, with 8 bases between. Germline-derived CDR1 and CDR2 are SNHLY and FYNNEI. The CDR3 length is 14 residues. During construction of the library, unique molecular identifiers were attached to individual cDNA molecules for quantitative, reproducible TCR counting. The authors' processing: There were a median of approximately 96,000 TCRs per sample, with a range from about 23,224 to 750,000. TCRdb ran MiXCR on the RACE reads and lists one entry per CDR3 protein. The V and J calls, along with clone size, are taken from TCRdb and not from the paper's own processing. This sample has about 68,000 distinct CDR3 sequences; about 10% occur once, and the top ten carry 4.5% to 6.5%. A note on this clonotype: Its antigen is unidentified.

Described time point: pre-sensitization, week 0. Noted treatment: therapeutic diphenylcyclopropenone sensitization with weekly scalp DPC. The source material was whole blood, sampled in connection with sensitization to the hapten diphenylcyclopropenone (DPC). The TCR originated in a woman aged 50 to 65 with alopecia areata. Some clones in this sample may be carry-over from other donors' samples. This chain uses TRBV2 with TRBJ2-5, with TRBD1 as a possible D gene (6 bases). The CDR3 bases are TGTGCCAGCAGTGAGTGGACAGACCAAGAGACCCAGTACTTC. Encoded protein: CASSEWTDQETQYF.